The rows below give T cell receptor beta chains drawn from one sample of a study of T cell responses to AZD1222 COVID-19 vaccine. Repertoires were generated with immunoSEQ multiplex PCR, while TCRdb's copy carries only in-frame clones and drops some. The table records 100,000 to 150,000 clones, approximately 91% of them present only once. The input for sequencing was peripheral blood, taken 28 days after the second AZD1222 dose. These receptors all come from an adult who received the AZD1222 COVID-19 vaccine. The CDR3 runs from the conserved cysteine through the conserved F or W. The D gene is left open where the match is weak. Clone size is shown for a subset of rows, as once, few, many or a class of expanded clone.

clone_size	v_call	j_call	d_call	cdr3_nt	cdr3_aa
-	TRBV6-6	TRBJ1-2	TRBD1	TGTGCCAGCAGTCGGACAGGGGGCTATGGCTACACCTTC	CASSRTGGYGYTF
-	TRBV30	TRBJ2-3	TRBD2	TGTGCCTCCATAGCGGGGGTCACAGATACGCAGTATTTT	CASIAGVTDTQYF
once	TRBV18	TRBJ2-7	TRBD1	TGTGCCAGCTCACCGGGACCGGGACAGGGACGCCGGAATTCTCTTTACGAGCAGTACTTC	CASSPGPGQGRRNSLYEQYF
-	TRBV18	TRBJ2-7	-	TGTGCCAGCTCACCGGGACCGAATTACGAGCAGTACTTC	CASSPGPNYEQYF
-	TRBV20-1	TRBJ1-2	TRBD1	TGCAGTGCGAGTCGGGACAGCCCTGGTGGCTACACCTTC	CSASRDSPGGYTF
-	TRBV16	TRBJ1-3	-	TGTGCCAGCAGCCAATCGAGGACGGACTCTGGAAACACCATATATTTT	CASSQSRTDSGNTIYF
-	TRBV2	TRBJ1-1	-	TGTGCCAGCAGTGCAAACAGGGCGGTGAACACTGAAGCTTTCTTT	CASSANRAVNTEAFF
-	TRBV5-1	TRBJ1-3	TRBD1	TGCGCCAGCAGATCAACAGGGGTCGGTGGAAACACCATATATTTT	CASRSTGVGGNTIYF
-	TRBV3-1/TRBV3-2	TRBJ2-3	-	TGTGCCAGCAGCCAAGATTACGGGGGTGGGACAGATACGCAGTATTTT	CASSQDYGGGTDTQYF
-	TRBV6-5	TRBJ1-6	-	TGTGCCAGCAAAGGTGGAGTTCCCCATTCACCCCTCCACTTT	CASKGGVPHSPLHF
-	TRBV23-1	TRBJ2-7	-	TGCGCCAGCAGTCAATCGAACAGGGTCGGCTCCTACGAGCAGTACTTC	CASSQSNRVGSYEQYF
-	TRBV7-9	TRBJ1-1	-	TGTGCCAGCAGCTTACCCGGGACATGGGGCACTGAAGCTTTCTTT	CASSLPGTWGTEAFF
-	TRBV11-2	TRBJ2-7	-	TGTGCCAGCAGCTTTCCATCGGACAGCCTCTACGAGCAGTACTTC	CASSFPSDSLYEQYF
-	TRBV7-2	TRBJ1-2	-	TGTGCCAGCAGCCTACTACCTGGGCAGTATAATGGCTACACCTTC	CASSLLPGQYNGYTF
-	TRBV25-1	TRBJ1-4	TRBD1	TGTGCCAGCAGTAACGGACAGGGGGAAAGTGAAAAACTGTTTTTT	CASSNGQGESEKLFF
-	TRBV19	TRBJ2-1	-	TGTGCCAGTAGTCCGGGACCCCACATCCCTAAGCCCCTCTTC	CASSPGPHIPKPLF
-	TRBV7-2	TRBJ1-6	TRBD1	TGTGCCAGCAGCTCACAACAGGGGGTGGGTAATTCACCCCTCCACTTT	CASSSQQGVGNSPLHF
-	TRBV27	TRBJ1-2	-	TGTGCCAGCAGTTTATCGTTCTTGGCGGGGCAAGATGGCTACACCTTC	CASSLSFLAGQDGYTF
-	TRBV19	TRBJ2-1	-	TGTGCCAGTAGTATTCCCACGGGTGGGCGCAATGAGCAGTTCTTC	CASSIPTGGRNEQFF